What follows are 7 T cell receptor beta chains derived from one specimen sequenced in a study of vaccination and CD4 T cells after COVID-19. No cognate antigen is known for these TCRs. The Oncomine TCR Beta short-read assay was applied to DNA of cultured CD4+ T cells. MiXCR, applied by TCRdb to the PCR reads, yields one record per CDR3 protein. The data hold more than 15,000 distinct CDR3 sequences, with about 42% observed a single time. Treatment in this sample: roughly 11-day PBMC culture with coronavirus spike peptide pools or control peptides (ViraFEST assay). The sample consisted of CD4+ T cells from blood, cultured in vitro, taken before SARS-CoV-2 vaccination. The receptors shown here come from a human donor who received a COVID-19 vaccine.

The J gene is TRBJ1-6, the V gene TRBV7-4; no clear D. The V end was cut by 5 bases, the J end by 7 bases, with 12 bases between. The germline CDR1 and CDR2 sequences are SGHVT and SQSDAQ. This CDR3 region has 14 residues. In DNA form, the CDR3 reads TGTGCCAGCAGCGTAGGGCAGAGGAATTCACCCCTCCACTTT. The encoded protein is CASSVGQRNSPLHF.

The table lists this clonotype with a few counts. The CDR3 DNA follows: TGCAGTGCTAGTAGGATGAGACAGGAGAATCAGCCCCAGCATTTT. It is translated as CSASRMRQENQPQHF. The rearrangement links TRBV20-1 to TRBJ1-5; D may be TRBD1 (6 bases). Trimming removed 3 bases at V and 4 bases at J, with 16 bases between. CDR1 and CDR2 from the germline V gene are DFQATT and SNEGSKA (reference sequence). CDR3 size: 15 residues.

In its sample, this clonotype was seen a few times. This chain joins TRBV27 and TRBJ1-2; TRBD1 aligns across 10 bases. The V gene end was trimmed by 5 bases and the J gene end by 3 bases; junction bases not matched to a gene: 9. Germline V lookup: CDR1 MNHEY, CDR2 SMNVEV (reference sequence). This CDR3 spans 16 amino acids. This chain's CDR3 is CASSPHPTGGDYGYTF. CDR3 in DNA: TGTGCCAGCAGTCCCCACCCGACAGGGGGCGACTATGGCTACACCTTC.

This clonotype was seen just once. V gene TRBV6-1 combines with J gene TRBJ1-2; D unclear. The CDR3 sequence is 12 residues long. Germline CDR1 is MNHNS and CDR2 is SASEGT. Between the trimmed V and J ends, which lost 6 bases and 4 bases, there was a span of 9 bases. The CDR3 reads CASRALLYGYTF. Written as DNA, the CDR3 is TGTGCCAGCAGAGCCCTCCTCTATGGCTACACCTTC.

The chain is built from TRBV7-2 and TRBJ1-5; tentative D call: TRBD1 (6 bases). The CDR3 is made up of 17 amino acids. The ends were cut back, 3 bases at V and 5 bases at J, with 20 bases in the middle. Germline V gene lookup returns CDR1 SGHTA and CDR2 FQGNSA. In DNA, the CDR3 is TGTGCCAGCAGCTTCGGGATCGGCAGGGGAATCGATCAGCCCCAGCATTTT. Translation: CASSFGIGRGIDQPQHF.

The rearrangement links TRBV28 to TRBJ2-5; D is possibly TRBD1 (5 bases). Trimming pared 2 bases from V and 6 bases from J, leaving 10 bases between. The CDR3 contains 13 residues. Germline loops: CDR1 MDHEN, CDR2 SYDVKM. CDR3 residues: CASSLAGRQTQYF. CDR3 DNA sequence: TGTGCCAGCAGTTTAGCAGGGCGGCAGACCCAGTACTTC. The full variable domain, rest sourced from reference TRBV28 and TRBJ2-5, is DVKVTQSSRYLVKRTGEKVFLECVQDMDHENMFWYRQDPGLGLRLIYFSYDVKMKEKGDIPEGYSVSREKKERFSLILESASTNQTSMYLCASSLAGRQTQYFGPGTRLLVL.

The chain employs TRBV30 and TRBJ1-1; D gene unclear. This CDR3 is 11 amino acids long. Germline loops: CDR1 GTSNPN, CDR2 SVGIG (reference sequence). The V gene lost 8 bases and the J gene lost 1 base, with 8 bases spanning the gap. DNA for the CDR3: TGTGCCGCAAGTCGGAACACTGAAGCTTTCTTT. Protein sequence: CAASRNTEAFF.